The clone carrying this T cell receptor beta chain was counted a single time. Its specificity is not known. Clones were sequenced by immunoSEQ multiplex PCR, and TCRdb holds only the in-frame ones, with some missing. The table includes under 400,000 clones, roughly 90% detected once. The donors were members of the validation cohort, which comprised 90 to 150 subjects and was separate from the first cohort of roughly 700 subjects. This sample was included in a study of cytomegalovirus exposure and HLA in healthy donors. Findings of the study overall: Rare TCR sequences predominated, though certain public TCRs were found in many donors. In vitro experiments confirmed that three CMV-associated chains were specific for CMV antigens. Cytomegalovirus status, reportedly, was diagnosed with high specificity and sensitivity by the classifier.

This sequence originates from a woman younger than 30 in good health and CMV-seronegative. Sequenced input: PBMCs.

The CDR3 DNA is TGTGCCAGCAGCTCCCGGACAGTCATTAACTATGGCTACACCTTC. Its translation is CASSSRTVINYGYTF. This chain links TRBV5-5 with TRBJ1-2; TRBD1 is a possible D gene (6 bases). The germline V gene has CDR1 SGHKS and CDR2 YYEKEE (reference sequence). Trimming stripped 3 bases from V and 1 base from J, with 13 bases between. CDR3 length: 15 amino acids.